Shown below are 14 T cell receptor beta chains from a single sample sequenced in a study of OX40 agonist ivuxolimab in advanced cancers. Library preparation was by the immunoSEQ multiplex PCR assay. Held by TCRdb, this immuneACCESS table contains in-frame sequences only and omits some clones. Under half of the omission traces to an unresolved V gene where checked; the cause of the rest is unknown. In all, the sample holds approximately 54,000 clones, and around 82% of those were seen once. The ten largest account for about 2.9% of the sample. This specimen consisted of CD4+ or CD8+ T cells sorted from blood, obtained in a trial of the OX40 agonist ivuxolimab. The source of these receptors is an adult with an advanced solid tumor such as melanoma, head and neck, liver or kidney cancer.

This rearrangement joins TRBV9 to TRBJ2-7; 7 nucleotides align to TRBD1. This CDR3 is 13 amino acids long. V gave up 4 bases and J gave up 7 bases; unmatched junction bases: 8. Looked up from germline, CDR1 is SGDLS and CDR2 is YYNGEE. The CDR3 nucleotides read TGTGCCAGCAGCCCCCGGACAGGAGGAGAGCAGTACTTC. It is translated as CASSPRTGGEQYF.

V and J are TRBV28 and TRBJ2-7; 9 bases match TRBD1. Germline CDR1 MDHEN, CDR2 SYDVKM. Losses at the gene ends were 5 bases for V and 4 bases for J; bases not matched to a gene: 9. The CDR3 runs 15 residues. CDR3 amino acids: CASSAGGQGEYEQYF. CDR3 in DNA: TGTGCCAGCAGTGCTGGGGGACAGGGAGAGTACGAGCAGTACTTC.

This chain connects TRBV7-9 to TRBJ2-7, with unresolved D. Germline V gene data show CDR1 as SEHNR and CDR2 as FQNEAQ (reference sequence). The length of the CDR3 is 12 residues. CDR3 protein: CAGQATSYEQYF. The CDR3, as DNA: TGTGCTGGGCAGGCCACGTCCTACGAGCAGTACTTC.

The chain joins TRBV10-3 to TRBJ2-7; the match to TRBD2 covers 13 bases. After removal of 0 bases from V and 2 bases from J, the junction contained 10 bases not matched to a gene. From germline, CDR1 is ENHRY and CDR2 SYGVKD. The CDR3 extends over 19 amino acids. The CDR3 is CAISESFGPLAGGTYEQYF. The CDR3, as DNA: TGTGCCATCAGTGAGTCCTTCGGCCCACTAGCGGGGGGGACCTACGAGCAGTACTTC.

This clone was seen a few times. This sequence joins TRBV6-5 and TRBJ2-7; D call uncertain. The CDR3 is 13 amino acids. Between the trimmed V and J ends, which lost 2 bases and 2 bases, there was a span of 7 bases. The germline V gene encodes CDR1 MNHEY and CDR2 SVGAGI. The CDR3 nucleotides are TGTGCCAGCAGTTACCCAGGAACCTACGAGCAGTACTTC. It specifies CASSYPGTYEQYF.

This clone was observed a handful of times. The J gene is TRBJ1-1, the V gene TRBV10-1, with D possibly being TRBD1 (5 bases). Trimming removed 7 bases from V and 11 bases from J, with 26 bases in between. The CDR3 length is 15 residues. Germline CDR1 reads WNHNN; CDR2 reads SYGVQD (reference sequence). CDR3 in DNA: TGCGCCAGCAACTCGATGGGGCAGGGACCCCGCACGGCTTTCTTT. Its protein is CASNSMGQGPRTAFF.

This clone was detected a few times. The V and J genes are TRBV7-3 and TRBJ2-3, with TRBD2 identical over 7 bases. CDR3 length equals 13 residues. With V trimmed by 5 bases and J by 4 bases, 3 bases remained unmatched. Per the germline V gene, CDR1 is SGHTA and CDR2 is FQGTGA. The CDR3 protein is CASSQAGADTQYF. CDR3 nucleotide sequence: TGTGCCAGCAGCCAGGCGGGGGCAGATACGCAGTATTTT.

The chain employs TRBV19 and TRBJ1-5; D is perhaps TRBD1 (5 bases). This CDR3 is 14 amino acids long. The germline V and J ends were trimmed by 6 bases and 3 bases, with 12 bases remaining between them. Germline CDR1 LNHDA, CDR2 SQIVND (reference sequence). Here the CDR3 DNA reads TGTGCCAGTAGGATGGGGGGGAACAATCAGCCCCAGCATTTT. Translated, it gives CASRMGGNNQPQHF.

The chain is built from TRBV19 and TRBJ2-5; D may be TRBD1 (6 bases). Trimming shortened V by 5 bases and J by 3 bases, and 13 bases separated the two germline ends. This CDR3 spans 14 amino acids. In germline, CDR1 is LNHDA, CDR2 SQIVND (reference sequence). DNA of the CDR3: TGTGCCAGTAGTTCGGGACACCCCAAAGAGACCCAGTACTTC. Translating it yields CASSSGHPKETQYF.

The gene calls are TRBV7-8 and TRBJ2-4; 10 bases align to TRBD2. The length of the CDR3 is 14 residues. Germline CDR1 and CDR2: SGHVS and FQNEAQ. Unmatched junction bases numbered 10, after V lost 6 bases and J lost 11 bases. CDR3: CASSRTSGDRVQYF. The CDR3 coding sequence is TGTGCCAGCAGTCGCACTAGCGGGGATCGGGTTCAGTACTTC. The variable domain in full, with the rest retrieved from reference TRBV7-8 and TRBJ2-4, is GAGVSQSPRYKVAKRGQDVALRCDPISGHVSLFWYQQALGQGPEFLTYFQNEAQLDKSGLPSDRFFAERPEGSVSTLKIQRTQQEDSAVYLCASSRTSGDRVQYFGAGTRLSVL.

A few counts support this clone. The chain combines TRBV9 with TRBJ2-3; 9 nucleotides align to TRBD1. The germline CDR1 and CDR2 sequences are SGDLS and YYNGEE. This CDR3 spans 15 amino acids. With V trimmed by 1 base and J by 6 bases, 6 bases remained unmatched. The CDR3: CASSVRDRERDTQYF. The CDR3 coding sequence is TGTGCCAGCAGCGTACGGGACAGGGAAAGGGATACGCAGTATTTT.

The chain has TRBV2 and TRBJ1-5; TRBD1 matches 7 bases. V lost 5 bases and J lost 6; bases outside the gene matches: 4. The germline gives CDR1 SNHLY, CDR2 FYNNEI. CDR3 size: 13 residues. The CDR3 DNA is TGTGCCAGCAGTTCAGACAGGGCTCAGCCCCAGCATTTT. It specifies CASSSDRAQPQHF. Full variable domain (outside the CDR3, taken from reference TRBV2 and TRBJ1-5): EPEVTQTPSHQVTQMGQEVILRCVPISNHLYFYWYRQILGQKVEFLVSFYNNEISEKSEIFDDQFSVERPDGSNFTLKIRSTKLEDSAMYFCASSSDRAQPQHFGDGTRLSIL.

The chain combines TRBV12-5 with TRBJ2-1; 9 bases map to TRBD2. The CDR3 totals 16 residues. CDR1 and CDR2 (germline): LGHNT, FRNRAP. The V segment lost 5 bases and the J segment 7 bases; nucleotides outside the gene matches: 12. The CDR3 nucleotides are TGTGCTAGTGGTCCCTCCCTTGGGCGGGGGGGTAATGAGCAGTTCTTC. This gives the protein CASGPSLGRGGNEQFF.

This chain links TRBV11-2 with TRBJ2-3; D perhaps matches TRBD2 (6 bases). The CDR3 covers 14 residues. Trimming took 1 base from V and 6 from J, leaving 11 bases between them. Germline V gene sequence: CDR1 SGHAT, CDR2 FQNNGV. CDR3 residues: CASSLASAPDTQYF. CDR3 nucleotide sequence: TGTGCCAGCAGCTTAGCTAGCGCCCCGGATACGCAGTATTTT.